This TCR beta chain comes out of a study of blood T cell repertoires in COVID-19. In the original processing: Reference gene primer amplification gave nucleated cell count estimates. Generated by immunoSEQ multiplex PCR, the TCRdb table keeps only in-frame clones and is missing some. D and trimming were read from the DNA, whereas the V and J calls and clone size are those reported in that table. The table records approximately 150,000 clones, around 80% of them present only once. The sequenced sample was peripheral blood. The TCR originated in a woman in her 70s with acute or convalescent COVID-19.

The DNA for the CDR3 is TGTGCCAGCAGCTTTCCTGGACAGGGCAACACTGAAGCTTTCTTT. It specifies CASSFPGQGNTEAFF. The chain combines TRBV11-1 with TRBJ1-1, with TRBD1 matching over 8 bases. CDR1 is SGHAT, CDR2 FQDESV, per germline (reference sequence). The CDR3 is 15 amino acids. V was pared by 3 bases and J by 2 bases, with 5 bases of the junction left unmatched.